The clone carrying this T cell receptor (beta chain) has a single count. Its antigen is undetermined. Sequencing was performed with immunoSEQ multiplex PCR; in TCRdb, only in-frame clones are kept and a portion is missing. The data hold around 20,000 clones, with around 77% observed a single time. This sample is drawn from a study of OX40 agonist ivuxolimab in advanced cancers. On the study more broadly: Partial responses were achieved by three patients, one with hepatocellular carcinoma and two with cutaneous melanoma. Study-wide results and limits: CD8+ T cells averaged more expanded clones than CD4+.

Between the trimmed V and J ends, which lost 0 bases and 0 bases, there was a span of 8 bases. CDR1 is MNHEY and CDR2 is SMNVEV in the germline V gene (reference sequence). CDR3 length: 15 amino acids. The chain links TRBV27 to TRBJ1-1; D unresolved. The origin of this receptor is an adult with an advanced solid tumor such as melanoma, head and neck, liver or kidney cancer. Sequenced here: CD4+ or CD8+ T cells sorted from blood, sampled in a trial of the OX40 agonist ivuxolimab. The CDR3 here is CASSLSPIMNTEAFF. The CDR3 DNA sequence: TGTGCCAGCAGTTTATCCCCTATTATGAACACTGAAGCTTTCTTT.